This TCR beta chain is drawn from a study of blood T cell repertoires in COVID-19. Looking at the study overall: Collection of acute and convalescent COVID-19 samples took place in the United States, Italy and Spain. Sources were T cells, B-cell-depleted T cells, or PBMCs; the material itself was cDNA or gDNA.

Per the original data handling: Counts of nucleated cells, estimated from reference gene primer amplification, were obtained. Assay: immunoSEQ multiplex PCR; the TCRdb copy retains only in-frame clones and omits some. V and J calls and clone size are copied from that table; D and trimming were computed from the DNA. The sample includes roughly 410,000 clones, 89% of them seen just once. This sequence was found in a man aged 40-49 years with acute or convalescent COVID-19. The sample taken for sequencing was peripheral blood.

The chain's CDR3 is CASSSAGGPLEQYF. DNA for the CDR3: TGCGCCAGCAGCTCGGCGGGGGGCCCTTTAGAGCAGTACTTC. The chain joins TRBV5-1 to TRBJ2-7, with TRBD2 matching over 8 bases. V lost 3 bases, J lost 7 bases, and 9 bases stayed unmatched. Per germline, CDR1 SGHRS and CDR2 YFSETQ. The CDR3 totals 14 residues.